The T cell receptor beta chain described here comes from a study of blood T cell repertoires in COVID-19. V gave up 2 bases and J gave up 8 bases, with 26 bases separating them. CDR1 and CDR2 from the germline V gene are SGHRS and YFSETQ. The CDR3 consists of 18 residues. Under the authors' procedure: Counts of nucleated cells, estimated from reference gene primer amplification, were obtained. Measured with immunoSEQ multiplex PCR; TCRdb has only the in-frame clones, and not every one. From that table come the V and J calls and clone size; the DNA was used to work out D and trimming. The table shows approximately 500,000 clones, with approximately 85% occurring only once.

V gene TRBV5-1 combines with J gene TRBJ2-1; D is perhaps TRBD2 (7 bases). The TCR originated in a human donor in a cohort sampled during active COVID-19. The sequenced material came from peripheral blood. In DNA, the CDR3 is TGCGCCAGCAGCTTAATGGCGGGGGCGGGCGGACCCTATCATGAGCAGTTCTTC. Amino acids: CASSLMAGAGGPYHEQFF. The variable domain in full, completed from reference TRBV5-1 and TRBJ2-1, reads KAGVTQTPRYLIKTRGQQVTLSCSPISGHRSVSWYQQTPGQGLQFLFEYFSETQRNKGNFPGRFSGRQFSNSRSEMNVSTLELGDSALYLCASSLMAGAGGPYHEQFFGPGTRLTVL.